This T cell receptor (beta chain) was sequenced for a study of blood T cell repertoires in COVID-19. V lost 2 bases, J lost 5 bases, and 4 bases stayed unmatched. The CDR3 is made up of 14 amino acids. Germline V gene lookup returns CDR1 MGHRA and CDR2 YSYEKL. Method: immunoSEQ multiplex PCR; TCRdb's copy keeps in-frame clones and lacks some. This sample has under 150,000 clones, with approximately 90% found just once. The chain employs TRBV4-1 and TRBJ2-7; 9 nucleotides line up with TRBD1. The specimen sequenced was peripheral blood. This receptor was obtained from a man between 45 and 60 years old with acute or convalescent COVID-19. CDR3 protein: CASSQNRGLHEQYF. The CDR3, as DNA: TGCGCCAGCAGCCAAAACAGGGGGCTACACGAGCAGTACTTC.